This is a list of T cell receptor beta chains from one sample in a study of beta chain features in type 1 diabetes. Sequencing was performed with immunoSEQ multiplex PCR; in TCRdb, only in-frame clones are kept and a portion is missing. The table records 400,000 or so clones, roughly 9.8% of them present only once. Sequenced input: central memory CD4+ T cells from blood. Receptor source: a man aged 25-45 years with type 1 diabetes. CDR3s include the opening cysteine and the closing phenylalanine or tryptophan. The order of the fields is V gene, D gene, J gene, clone size, CDR3 protein, CDR3 DNA. The D gene is left open where the match is weak. The size entry is marked missing in some rows and otherwise reads once, few, many or a size class.

>TRBV5-4|.|TRBJ2-5|few
CASSSEWELTQYF
TGTGCCAGCAGCTCTGAATGGGAGTTGACCCAGTACTTC
>TRBV4-2|TRBD1|TRBJ2-3|few
CASSFPGQTSDTQYF
TGTGCCAGCAGCTTCCCGGGACAGACCTCAGATACGCAGTATTTT
>TRBV9|.|TRBJ2-5|medium-sized
CASSVAQTVETQYF
TGTGCCAGCAGCGTAGCTCAGACAGTAGAGACCCAGTACTTC
>TRBV14|.|TRBJ1-1|many
CASSPFGGAEAFF
TGTGCCAGCAGCCCTTTCGGGGGGGCTGAAGCTTTCTTT
>TRBV7-7|TRBD2|TRBJ2-5|few
CASSLGGLAGETQYF
TGTGCTAGCAGCTTAGGGGGGCTAGCGGGAGAGACCCAGTACTTC
>TRBV6-1|.|TRBJ1-3|.
CASSVSGNTIYF
TGTGCCAGCAGTGTCTCAGGAAACACCATATATTTT
>TRBV7-9|.|TRBJ1-1|.
CASSSPQGGSKKAFF
TGTGCCAGCAGCTCCCCACAGGGAGGGTCCAAAAAAGCTTTCTTT
>TRBV28|.|TRBJ2-3|.
CASSQSSEGDTQYF
TGTGCCAGCAGCCAGTCGTCGGAGGGAGATACGCAGTATTTT
>TRBV5-6|TRBD2|TRBJ2-5|few
CASSFPLLLAGEETQYF
TGTGCCAGCAGCTTCCCATTACTACTAGCGGGAGAGGAGACCCAGTACTTC
>TRBV7-9|TRBD1|TRBJ1-1|.
CASSLEGANTEAFF
TGTGCCAGCAGCTTAGAGGGGGCTAACACTGAAGCTTTCTTT
>TRBV5-1|.|TRBJ1-1|.
CASSLSGLWNTEAFF
TGCGCCAGCAGCTTGTCGGGACTTTGGAACACTGAAGCTTTCTTT
>TRBV10-3|.|TRBJ1-5|few
CAISESRWFQHF
TGTGCCATCAGTGAGTCGAGGTGGTTCCAGCATTTT
>TRBV11-2|.|TRBJ2-5|.
CASSVDFRETQYF
TGTGCCAGCAGCGTGGACTTCCGAGAGACCCAGTACTTC
>TRBV5-1|TRBD1|TRBJ2-5|many
CASSLTGGETQYF
TGCGCCAGCAGCCTGACAGGGGGTGAGACCCAGTACTTC
>TRBV28|TRBD2|TRBJ2-7|.
CASSPGTSGRAGEQYF
TGTGCCAGCAGTCCCGGGACTAGCGGGAGGGCCGGCGAGCAGTACTTC
>TRBV7-8|.|TRBJ2-3|.
CASSSEDTQYF
TGTGCCAGCAGCTCCGAAGATACGCAGTATTTT